These 14 T cell receptor beta chains came from one sample sequenced in a study of response to subunit inactivated influenza vaccine (dated by TCRdb to 2016 to 2019). Library preparation employed RT-PCR. Sequencing took place on an Illumina HiSeq 2500. Clones were called with MiXCR by TCRdb after fastp trimmed the public reads at Q25, and only in-frame beta chains were retained. Every entry covers one CDR3 protein and lists the most common genes and DNA from its rows. Counted in this sample were 860,000 or so distinct CDR3 sequences; over 20% of them appeared once. The ten top clones hold about a tenth of the sample. The sample here was PBMCs from blood, taken roughly 5 days after vaccination. The receptors shown here come from a man aged 50-60 years who received an inactivated influenza vaccine. Donor details come from another sample of the same person, matched by shared clones.

The rearrangement uses TRBV7-2 and TRBJ2-1, with TRBD2 matching 10 bases. The CDR3 is 14 residues long. Germline V gene lookup returns CDR1 SGHTA and CDR2 FQGNSA. Germline trimming cut 1 base from V and 12 bases from J; bases unmatched to any gene: 6. CDR3 nucleotides: TGTGCCAGCAGCTTAGAGCCTAGCGGGAGAGGGCAGTTCTTC. Protein product: CASSLEPSGRGQFF. Full variable domain (remainder filled in from reference TRBV7-2 and TRBJ2-1): GAGVSQSPSNKVTEKGKDVELRCDPISGHTALYWYRQSLGQGLEFLIYFQGNSAPDKSGLPSDRFSAERTGGSVSTLTIQRTQQEDSAVYLCASSLEPSGRGQFFGPGTRLTVL.

The chain couples TRBV5-1 to TRBJ2-2, with D tentatively TRBD1 or TRBD2 (5 bases each). V gave up 0 bases and J gave up 3 bases, with 15 bases separating them. CDR1 and CDR2 (germline): SGHRS, YFSETQ. CDR3 length equals 17 residues. CDR3 bases: TGCGCCAGCAGCTTGGAGGGACCAAAGATATACACCGGGGAGCTGTTTTTT. This gives the protein CASSLEGPKIYTGELFF. Full variable domain (outside the CDR3, taken from reference TRBV5-1 and TRBJ2-2): KAGVTQTPRYLIKTRGQQVTLSCSPISGHRSVSWYQQTPGQGLQFLFEYFSETQRNKGNFPGRFSGRQFSNSRSEMNVSTLELGDSALYLCASSLEGPKIYTGELFFGEGSRLTVL.

In its sample, this clonotype was seen a few times. The V gene is TRBV9, the J gene TRBJ2-7; tentatively, D is TRBD1 (6 bases). V dropped 2 bases and J dropped 5 bases, with 14 bases sitting between them. This CDR3 region has 14 residues. Per the germline V gene, CDR1 is SGDLS and CDR2 is YYNGEE. The CDR3 bases are TGTGCCAGCAGCGTTTTTGACAGGCCCGACGAGCAGTACTTC. Amino acids: CASSVFDRPDEQYF.

In this sample, this clonotype turned up many times. This sequence joins TRBV12-3 or TRBV12-4 and TRBJ2-1; TRBD2 agrees at 7 bases. J gave up 3 bases and V 6 bases, and 11 bases lay outside the gene matches. The CDR3 sequence is 16 residues long. The DNA of the CDR3 is TGTGCCAGCAGCCCTGGGGGGGTTACCTACTACAATGAGCAGTTCTTC. Translating it yields CASSPGGVTYYNEQFF.

This clonotype was recorded many times. The chain links TRBV20-1 to TRBJ2-3; D remains unclear. Per germline, CDR1 DFQATT and CDR2 SNEGSKA (reference sequence). This CDR3 contains 12 residues. V lost 3 bases to trimming and J lost 2 bases, with 6 bases between them. The CDR3: CSASGSTDTQYF. The CDR3 DNA sequence: TGCAGTGCTAGCGGGTCCACAGATACGCAGTATTTT.

This clonotype was counted at least ten times. The chain couples TRBV10-3 to TRBJ2-7, with 7 nucleotides matching TRBD2. Germline loops: CDR1 ENHRY, CDR2 SYGVKD. Trimming cost V 8 bases and J 2 bases; bases outside gene matches: 3. This CDR3 is built from 12 residues. The CDR3 sequence: CAIGEGTYEQYF. The CDR3 bases are TGTGCCATCGGGGAGGGAACCTACGAGCAGTACTTC.

This rearrangement joins TRBV29-1 to TRBJ1-1; D gene unclear. Trimming took 2 bases from V and 3 from J, leaving 16 bases between them. This CDR3 region has 15 residues. Germline CDR1 is SQVTM and CDR2 is ANQGSEA. Written as DNA, the CDR3 is TGCAGCGTTGAAAGACGGGGAAAAAGGGACACTGAAGCTTTCTTT. Protein: CSVERRGKRDTEAFF.

The V gene is TRBV5-1, the J gene TRBJ2-7; a possible D gene is TRBD1 (5 bases). Germline V gene data show CDR1 as SGHRS and CDR2 as YFSETQ. Trimming took off 4 bases at V and 3 bases at J, with 20 bases between the two ends. The CDR3 totals 16 residues. The CDR3 nucleotides are TGCGCCAGCAGCAAGACAGCCCCCAACGGCATCTACGAGCAGTACTTC. Protein product: CASSKTAPNGIYEQYF.

The chain joins TRBV15 to TRBJ2-7; the D is unclear. The CDR3 has 14 residues. Germline-derived CDR1 and CDR2 are LNHNV and YYDKDF (reference sequence). The germline V and J ends were trimmed by 1 base and 2 bases, with 9 bases remaining between them. The CDR3 is CATSRVPFTYEQYF. The DNA for the CDR3 is TGTGCCACCAGCAGAGTACCGTTTACCTACGAGCAGTACTTC.

V gene TRBV9 combines with J gene TRBJ2-3, with D perhaps TRBD2 (5 bases). Germline CDR1 SGDLS, CDR2 YYNGEE. The CDR3 spans 13 residues. Trimming left V 2 bases short and J 7 bases short, with 11 bases between. This CDR3 reads CASSVSAEHTQYF. CDR3 DNA: TGTGCCAGCAGCGTCTCAGCGGAACATACGCAGTATTTT.

This rearrangement joins TRBV29-1 to TRBJ2-1; TRBD1 agrees at 7 bases. V lost 0 bases and J lost 3; bases outside the gene matches: 8. The CDR3 totals 16 residues. Germline V gene lookup returns CDR1 SQVTM and CDR2 ANQGSEA. The CDR3 region has the DNA TGCAGCGTTGAAGAGTTTAACGACAGGGACTACAATGAGCAGTTCTTC. It specifies CSVEEFNDRDYNEQFF.

The V and J genes are TRBV15 and TRBJ2-3, with unresolved D. Trimming took off 0 bases at V and 2 bases at J, with 9 bases between the two ends. The CDR3 runs 15 residues. Germline V gene data show CDR1 as LNHNV and CDR2 as YYDKDF (reference sequence). This CDR3 reads CATSRDIALTDTQYF. CDR3 sequence (DNA): TGTGCCACCAGCAGAGATATCGCCCTCACAGATACGCAGTATTTT. The variable domain in full, with the rest retrieved from reference TRBV15 and TRBJ2-3, is DAMVIQNPRYQVTQFGKPVTLSCSQTLNHNVMYWYQQKSSQAPKLLFHYYDKDFNNEADTPDNFQSRRPNTSFCFLDIRSPGLGDTAMYLCATSRDIALTDTQYFGPGTRLTVL.

In this sample, this clonotype turned up a few times. This chain connects TRBV27 to TRBJ2-3, with 12 bases identical to TRBD2. J lost 6 bases, V lost 1 base, and 8 bases had no gene match. The CDR3 loop spans 17 amino acids. Germline V gene lookup returns CDR1 MNHEY and CDR2 SMNVEV (reference sequence). The CDR3 reads CASSLFRLAGARDTQYF. CDR3 nucleotide sequence: TGTGCCAGCAGTTTATTCCGACTAGCGGGAGCCAGGGATACGCAGTATTTT.

The chain joins TRBV5-8 to TRBJ2-7, with no clear D. V dropped 4 bases and J dropped 2 bases, with 16 bases sitting between them. The germline CDR1 and CDR2 sequences are SGHTS and YDEGEE. This CDR3 has 15 residues. The CDR3 loop is CASSMEPNSPYEQYF. In DNA form, the CDR3 reads TGTGCCAGCAGCATGGAGCCTAATTCCCCCTACGAGCAGTACTTC. Based on the CDR3 plus reference TRBV5-8 and TRBJ2-7, the full variable domain is EAGVTQSPTHLIKTRGQQATLRCSPISGHTSVYWYQQALGLGLQFLLWYDEGEERNRGNFPPRFSGRQFPNYSSELNVNALELEDSALYLCASSMEPNSPYEQYFGPGTRLTVT.